This T cell receptor (beta chain) was recorded in a study of blood T cell repertoires in COVID-19. Study information: Sample material is recorded as cDNA or gDNA derived from T cells, B-cell-depleted T cells, or PBMCs.

This CDR3 spans 12 amino acids. The V end lost 4 bases, the J end lost 5 bases, and 9 bases lay between the germline ends. Germline assignment: CDR1 SGDLS and CDR2 YYNGEE. Authors' processing steps: Nucleated cell number was recorded as an estimate derived from reference gene primer amplification. Produced via immunoSEQ multiplex PCR; TCRdb's table is partial and in-frame only. V, J and clone size were drawn from that table, and D and trimming were deduced from the DNA. The sample contains some 47,000 clones, 87% of which appear only once. The TCR comes from a woman older than 75 in a cohort sampled during active or convalescent COVID-19. This rearrangement joins TRBV9 to TRBJ1-1; D not certain. Sequencing was performed on peripheral blood. The CDR3: CASSLDSTEAFF. In DNA, the CDR3 is TGTGCCAGCAGCCTAGACTCAACTGAAGCTTTCTTT.